This TCR beta chain was recorded in a study of PD-L1 blockade in urothelial cancer. About the research overall: As for prior chemotherapy regimens, patients had received 0 to 3.

Stated time point: pretreatment peripheral blood. The germline V gene encodes CDR1 LGHNA and CDR2 YSLEER. Between the trimmed V and J ends, which lost 3 bases and 6 bases, there was a span of 12 bases. The CDR3 consists of 14 residues. Clones were sequenced by immunoSEQ multiplex PCR, and TCRdb holds only the in-frame ones, with some missing. The table records approximately 90,000 clones, approximately 87% of them present only once. This clone turned up a few times. The chain carries TRBV4-3 and TRBJ2-1, with a weak D call TRBD1 (6 bases). The TCR originated in a man between 60 and 70 years old with urothelial cancer. Here the sequenced sample was PBMCs, taken around atezolizumab (anti-PD-L1) treatment. In nucleotides, the CDR3 is TGCGCCAGCAGCCACCCTGGCAGGGGCAATGAGCAGTTCTTC. Amino acid sequence: CASSHPGRGNEQFF.